Shown below are 17 T cell receptor beta chains from a single sample sequenced in a study of shared clonotypes between healthy human individuals. Measured with immunoSEQ multiplex PCR; TCRdb has only the in-frame clones, and not every one. The profile shows millions of clones, approximately 95% of them singletons. Positive CCR7 selection of CD45RO-negative cells yielded the naive CD8 cells, and terminally differentiated effector memory CD45RA+ cells were excluded. The source material was naive CD8+ T cells sorted from blood. The receptor set was obtained from a young man in good health.

The rearrangement links TRBV27 to TRBJ2-7; TRBD2 agrees at 9 bases. Germline-derived CDR1 and CDR2 are MNHEY and SMNVEV (reference sequence). CDR3 length: 14 amino acids. Trimming removed 2 bases from V and 5 bases from J; junction bases left unmatched: 4. The chain's CDR3 is CASSLGGGGNEQYF. In DNA, the CDR3 is TGTGCCAGCAGTTTAGGCGGGGGGGGAAACGAGCAGTACTTC.

The J gene is TRBJ2-3, the V gene TRBV5-4; D uncertain. Per the germline V gene, CDR1 is SGHNT and CDR2 is YYREEE (reference sequence). Deletions cut 0 bases from V and 7 bases from J, with 12 bases between. The CDR3 covers 14 residues. The CDR3 nucleotides are TGTGCCAGCAGCTTGGACCAATCCGAATATACGCAGTATTTT. Translation: CASSLDQSEYTQYF.

Here the CDR3 reads CASSQDYEGYNEQFF. CDR3 bases: TGCGCCAGCAGCCAAGACTACGAGGGCTACAATGAGCAGTTCTTC. V usage is TRBV4-3 and J usage is TRBJ2-1; maybe TRBD2 (5 bases). CDR3 length equals 15 residues. From germline, CDR1 is LGHNA and CDR2 YSLEER. Trimming removed 0 bases at V and 3 bases at J, with 9 bases between.

The chain is built from TRBV27 and TRBJ2-7; 8 bases line up with TRBD1. Trimming cost V 6 bases and J 2 bases; bases outside gene matches: 9. The CDR3 covers 15 residues. The germline CDR1 and CDR2 sequences are MNHEY and SMNVEV (reference sequence). DNA for the CDR3: TGTGCCAGCAGAGAGACCGGGACAGGTCCCTACGAGCAGTACTTC. Residues: CASRETGTGPYEQYF.

This clone was picked up one time. The chain couples TRBV4-1 to TRBJ1-2; D not resolved. Germline V gene lookup returns CDR1 MGHRA and CDR2 YSYEKL. This CDR3 region has 15 residues. Trimming left V 3 bases short and J 4 bases short, with 15 bases between. CDR3: CASSHFQSNSYGYTF. The DNA for the CDR3 is TGCGCCAGCAGCCATTTCCAGTCCAACTCCTATGGCTACACCTTC.

This clone has only one observation. The rearrangement joins TRBV7-2 to TRBJ2-7, with 8 bases that match TRBD2. Germline V CDR1 and CDR2: SGHTA, FQGNSA. This CDR3 is built from 16 residues. The V segment lost 5 bases and the J segment 0 bases; nucleotides outside the gene matches: 9. CDR3 nucleotide sequence: TGTGCCAGCAGCCCGGGGGGGCGGTTGTACTCCTACGAGCAGTACTTC. This sequence encodes CASSPGGRLYSYEQYF.

This sequence joins TRBV5-4 and TRBJ2-1, with 9 positions matching TRBD2. The CDR3 length is 16 residues. The trim removed 6 bases at V and 9 bases at J, leaving 16 bases unmatched. From germline, CDR1 is SGHNT and CDR2 YYREEE (reference sequence). The CDR3 sequence is CASTWEGLATDGEQFF. The CDR3 nucleotides are TGTGCCAGCACCTGGGAGGGACTAGCCACAGACGGTGAGCAGTTCTTC.

The chain employs TRBV14 and TRBJ2-1; D is ambiguous. CDR1 SGHDN and CDR2 FVKESK come from the germline V gene. Trimming shortened V by 3 bases and J by 8 bases, and 17 bases separated the two germline ends. The CDR3 runs to 15 residues. This CDR3 is CASSHLVSSGDEQFF. As DNA, the CDR3 is TGTGCCAGCAGCCATTTAGTATCCTCAGGCGATGAGCAGTTCTTC.

The rearrangement joins TRBV6-7 to TRBJ1-5, with 7 bases aligning to TRBD1. TRBV6-7 has ORF status, its function being uncertain. The CDR3 sequence is 12 residues long. With V trimmed by 8 bases and J by 9 bases, 7 bases remained unmatched. The CDR3 DNA is TGTGCCAGCCGGACAGGAACAGGGCCCCAGCATTTT. It specifies CASRTGTGPQHF.

The rearrangement uses TRBV5-4 and TRBJ2-1; maybe TRBD2 (5 bases). CDR1 is SGHNT and CDR2 is YYREEE in the germline V gene (reference sequence). V lost 1 base and J 7 bases, leaving 9 bases between the germline ends. The CDR3 length is 13 residues. The CDR3 here is CASSLPSGNEQFF. In nucleotides, the CDR3 is TGTGCCAGCAGCTTGCCATCGGGGAATGAGCAGTTCTTC.

The V gene is TRBV21-1, the J gene TRBJ2-7; TRBD2 is the table's D call, not checked against the DNA. TRBV21-1 is assigned pseudogene status. CDR3 length equals 10 residues. CDR3 DNA sequence: TGTGCCAGCAGCATCGACGAGCAGTACTTC. This encodes CASSIDEQYF.

The CDR3 reads CASSQDRGLYTGELFF. The CDR3 DNA reads TGCGCCAGCAGCCAAGATCGAGGCCTCTACACCGGGGAGCTGTTTTTT. The V and J genes are TRBV4-1 and TRBJ2-2; D gene unclear. CDR1 and CDR2 (germline): MGHRA, YSYEKL. Trimming cost V 0 bases and J 3 bases, with 11 bases left between them. The CDR3 is 16 amino acids.

The chain couples TRBV14 to TRBJ1-1; D perhaps matches TRBD1 (5 bases). CDR3 length: 17 residues. V was cut by 0 bases and J by 0 bases, with 14 bases left in between. Germline CDR1 SGHDN, CDR2 FVKESK. CDR3 nucleotide sequence: TGTGCCAGCAGCCAAGACCCCATGGGGGTTTTGAACACTGAAGCTTTCTTT. This gives the protein CASSQDPMGVLNTEAFF.

The rearrangement uses TRBV30 and TRBJ2-4; 7 positions agree with TRBD1. The ends lost 1 base at V and 6 bases at J; junction bases unmatched: 6. The CDR3 runs 14 residues. Per the germline V gene, CDR1 is GTSNPN and CDR2 is SVGIG (reference sequence). Written as DNA, the CDR3 is TGTGCCTGGAGTGGGGGACAGAAGTTAAACATTCAGTACTTC. This encodes CAWSGGQKLNIQYF.

The chain couples TRBV6-1 to TRBJ2-2; D is possibly TRBD1 or TRBD2 (5 bases each). Per germline, CDR1 MNHNS and CDR2 SASEGT. The CDR3 totals 12 residues. The ends were cut back, 8 bases at V and 3 bases at J, with 7 bases in the middle. The CDR3 is CASEGYTGELFF. The CDR3 DNA reads TGTGCCAGCGAGGGGTACACCGGGGAGCTGTTTTTT.

The chain combines TRBV6-1 with TRBJ1-4, with 7 nucleotides matching TRBD1. The germline V gene encodes CDR1 MNHNS and CDR2 SASEGT. The CDR3 extends over 17 amino acids. Trimming took 4 bases from V and 4 from J; bases not matched to a gene: 12. In DNA, the CDR3 is TGTGCCAGCAGTGGTCCTGACCTGACAGGGTATAATGAAAAACTGTTTTTT. Protein product: CASSGPDLTGYNEKLFF.

The chain has TRBV2 and TRBJ2-5, with 9 bases matching TRBD1. J gave up 2 bases and V 7 bases, and 2 bases lay outside the gene matches. The length of the CDR3 is 13 residues. Germline loops: CDR1 SNHLY, CDR2 FYNNEI. The CDR3 nucleotides read TGTGCCAGCACGGGACAGGGACAAGAGACCCAGTACTTC. It encodes CASTGQGQETQYF.